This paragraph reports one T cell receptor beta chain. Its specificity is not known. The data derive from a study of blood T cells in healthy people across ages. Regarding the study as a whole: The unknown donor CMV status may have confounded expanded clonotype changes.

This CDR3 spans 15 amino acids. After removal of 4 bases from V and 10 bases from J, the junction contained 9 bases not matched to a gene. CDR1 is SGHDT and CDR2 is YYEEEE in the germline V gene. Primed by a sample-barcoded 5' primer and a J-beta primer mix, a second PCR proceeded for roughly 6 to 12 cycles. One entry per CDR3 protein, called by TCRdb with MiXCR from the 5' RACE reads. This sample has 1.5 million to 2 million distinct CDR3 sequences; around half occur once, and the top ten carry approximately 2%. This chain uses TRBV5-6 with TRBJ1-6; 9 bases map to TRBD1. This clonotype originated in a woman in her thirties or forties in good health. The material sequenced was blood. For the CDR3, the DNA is TGTGCCAGCAGCCTCGACAGGGGGTTCGGATCACCCCTCCACTTT. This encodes CASSLDRGFGSPLHF.